This T cell receptor beta chain was recorded in a study of blood T cell repertoires in COVID-19. Background on the study: Samples of COVID-19 (acute and convalescent) were obtained from the United States, Italy and Spain.

All enrollees were roughly 18 to 90 years old and from under 25 US areas. Two negative PCRs, clearance, or symptom resolution had been documented for recovered Cohort 3 donors. The germline V and J ends were trimmed by 1 base and 1 base, with 10 bases remaining between them. There are 15 residues in the CDR3. The germline gives CDR1 MDHEN, CDR2 SYDVKM. How the authors handled the data: Estimation of nucleated cell counts relied on the amplification of reference gene primers. The table came from immunoSEQ multiplex PCR; TCRdb's copy has only in-frame clones and leaves some out. The DNA was the basis for D and trimming; V, J and clone size are from that table. This sample has over 250,000 clones; 75% to 95% occur once, and the top ten carry 1% to 1.3%.

The sequenced material came from PBMCs or T cells enriched from blood (not recorded which). The V and J genes are TRBV28 and TRBJ1-1; D call uncertain. The source is a woman in her twenties or thirties who had recovered from COVID-19. CDR3: CASSLYVTRNTEAFF. CDR3 sequence (DNA): TGTGCCAGCAGTTTATACGTGACACGGAACACTGAAGCTTTCTTT.